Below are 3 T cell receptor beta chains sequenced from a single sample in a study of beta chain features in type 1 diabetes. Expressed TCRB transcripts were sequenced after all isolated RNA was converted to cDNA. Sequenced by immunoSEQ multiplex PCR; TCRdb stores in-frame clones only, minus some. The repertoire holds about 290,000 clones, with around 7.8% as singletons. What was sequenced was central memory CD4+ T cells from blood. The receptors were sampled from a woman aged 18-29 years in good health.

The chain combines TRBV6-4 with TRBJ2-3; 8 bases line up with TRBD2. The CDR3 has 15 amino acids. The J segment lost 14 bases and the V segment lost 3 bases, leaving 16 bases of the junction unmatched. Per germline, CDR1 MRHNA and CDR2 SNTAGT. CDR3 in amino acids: CASSEIGTSGHLAYF. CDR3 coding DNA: TGTGCCAGCAGTGAAATTGGAACTAGCGGACATCTTGCGTATTTT.

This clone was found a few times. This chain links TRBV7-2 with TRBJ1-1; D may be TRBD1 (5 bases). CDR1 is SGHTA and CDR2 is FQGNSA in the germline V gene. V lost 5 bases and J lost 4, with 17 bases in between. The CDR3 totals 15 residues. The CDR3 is CASSVDPGEGTEAFF. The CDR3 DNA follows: TGTGCCAGCAGCGTCGACCCGGGGGAAGGCACTGAAGCTTTCTTT.

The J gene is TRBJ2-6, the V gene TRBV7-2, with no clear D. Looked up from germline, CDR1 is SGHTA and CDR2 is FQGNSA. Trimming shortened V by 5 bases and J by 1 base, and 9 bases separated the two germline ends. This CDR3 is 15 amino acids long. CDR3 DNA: TGTGCCAGCAGCCACACAGTATCTGGGGCCAACGTCCTGACTTTC. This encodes CASSHTVSGANVLTF.